The 12 T cell receptor beta chains below come from one sample, sequenced in a study of Tregs in tolerant kidney transplant recipients. Sequencing was performed with immunoSEQ multiplex PCR; in TCRdb, only in-frame clones are kept and a portion is missing. Of tens of thousands of clones listed, 75% to 95% were seen once; the top ten hold 0.6% to 0.7%. Sequencing was carried out using Tregs from blood. These receptors were taken from a human donor in good health.

J is TRBJ1-1 and V is TRBV6-1, with D possibly being TRBD1 (6 bases). Germline loops: CDR1 MNHNS, CDR2 SASEGT. V gave up 4 bases and J gave up 5 bases, with 20 bases separating them. The CDR3 covers 16 residues. The CDR3 here is CASSVQHGGLGTEAFF. The CDR3 coding sequence is TGTGCCAGCAGTGTTCAACACGGGGGGCTGGGAACTGAAGCTTTCTTT.

This chain links TRBV29-1 with TRBJ2-7, with D perhaps matching TRBD2 (5 bases). Germline assignment: CDR1 SQVTM and CDR2 ANQGSEA. V shed 4 bases and J shed 3 bases, with 19 bases lying between them. The CDR3 is 15 residues long. The CDR3 region is CSVVENRGIGYEQYF. The CDR3 region has the DNA TGCAGCGTTGTGGAGAATCGGGGTATTGGCTACGAGCAGTACTTC.

The chain carries TRBV7-9 and TRBJ2-5, with 11 nucleotides matching TRBD2. CDR1 SEHNR and CDR2 FQNEAQ come from the germline V gene (reference sequence). V dropped 3 bases and J dropped 6; count of bases not matched to a gene: 3. This CDR3 has 14 amino acids. This chain's CDR3 is CASSFSGRGQTQYF. For the CDR3, the DNA is TGTGCCAGCAGCTTTAGCGGGAGGGGACAGACCCAGTACTTC.

This clone has a handful of counts. The V and J genes are TRBV5-6 and TRBJ2-7, with D tentatively TRBD1 or TRBD2 (5 bases each). Trimming pared 0 bases from V and 3 bases from J, leaving 10 bases between. The germline V gene has CDR1 SGHDT and CDR2 YYEEEE. The length of the CDR3 is 14 residues. The CDR3, as DNA: TGTGCCAGCAGCTTGGGAGGGGACCGCTACGAGCAGTACTTC. As protein: CASSLGGDRYEQYF. Based on the CDR3 plus reference TRBV5-6 and TRBJ2-7, the full variable domain is DAGVTQSPTHLIKTRGQQVTLRCSPKSGHDTVSWYQQALGQGPQFIFQYYEEEERQRGNFPDRFSGHQFPNYSSELNVNALLLGDSALYLCASSLGGDRYEQYFGPGTRLTVT.

The chain couples TRBV5-4 to TRBJ2-5; either TRBD1 or TRBD2 may supply D (5 bases each). This CDR3 is 17 amino acids long. V was clipped by 4 bases and J by 4 bases, with 23 bases between them. The germline CDR1 and CDR2 sequences are SGHNT and YYREEE (reference sequence). CDR3 bases: TGTGCCAGCAGCCAAGGACTTTCGTGGGGGAAAAGAGAGACCCAGTACTTC. This gives the protein CASSQGLSWGKRETQYF.

This chain connects TRBV5-1 to TRBJ2-3; TRBD2 agrees at 9 bases. Germline-derived CDR1 and CDR2 are SGHRS and YFSETQ. The CDR3 is 15 residues long. V lost 4 bases to trimming and J lost 1 base; unmatched junction nucleotides: 4. CDR3 DNA: TGCGCCAGCAGCGCCGCTAGCGGGGGCACAGATACGCAGTATTTT. It codes for CASSAASGGTDTQYF.

The rearrangement uses TRBV5-4 and TRBJ2-3; tentative D call: TRBD1 (6 bases). Deletions cut 4 bases from V and 0 bases from J, with 15 bases between. In germline, CDR1 is SGHNT, CDR2 YYREEE (reference sequence). CDR3 length: 16 residues. In DNA, the CDR3 is TGTGCCAGCAGCCAGGGGTTGGACCGTAGCACAGATACGCAGTATTTT. Amino acid sequence: CASSQGLDRSTDTQYF.

The chain uses TRBV9 and TRBJ2-3, with TRBD2 matching 8 bases. The CDR3 sequence is 16 residues long. V was clipped by 0 bases and J by 6 bases; unmatched bases: 9. Germline assignment: CDR1 SGDLS and CDR2 YYNGEE. The CDR3 coding sequence is TGTGCCAGCAGCGTAGGTTCCGGGAGGGTAACTGATACGCAGTATTTT. It encodes CASSVGSGRVTDTQYF. The whole variable domain, remainder taken from reference TRBV9 and TRBJ2-3, is DSGVTQTPKHLITATGQRVTLRCSPRSGDLSVYWYQQSLDQGLQFLIQYYNGEERAKGNILERFSAQQFPDLHSELNLSSLELGDSALYFCASSVGSGRVTDTQYFGPGTRLTVL.

The chain links TRBV4-2 to TRBJ1-1; D may be TRBD1 (5 bases). Per the germline V gene, CDR1 is LGHNA and CDR2 is YNFKEQ. The V gene lost 0 bases and the J gene lost 0 bases, with 11 bases spanning the gap. This CDR3 has 16 residues. The CDR3, as DNA: TGTGCCAGCAGCCAAGAAACGGGACGCGTGAACACTGAAGCTTTCTTT. Translating gives CASSQETGRVNTEAFF.

The chain carries TRBV5-1 and TRBJ1-2; TRBD1 might be the D (6 bases). The CDR3 sequence is 14 residues long. Looked up from germline, CDR1 is SGHRS and CDR2 is YFSETQ. Trimming removed 1 base at V and 3 bases at J, with 10 bases between. The CDR3 DNA follows: TGCGCCAGCAGCTTGACAGGGACCGACTATGGCTACACCTTC. Protein: CASSLTGTDYGYTF.

In its sample, this clone was seen once. This chain joins TRBV25-1 and TRBJ2-5; the D is unclear. CDR3 length equals 18 residues. Trimming pared 4 bases from V and 2 bases from J, leaving 23 bases between. From germline, CDR1 is MGHDK and CDR2 SYGVNS. CDR3 region: CASSAFGSRGQFQETQYF. The CDR3 coding sequence is TGTGCCAGCAGTGCCTTCGGTTCTCGTGGGCAGTTTCAAGAGACCCAGTACTTC.

This chain uses TRBV5-8 with TRBJ2-2, with TRBD1 matching 8 bases. Germline CDR1 and CDR2: SGHTS and YDEGEE. V lost 4 bases, J lost 7 bases, and 12 bases stayed unmatched. The CDR3 loop spans 16 amino acids. CDR3 loop: CASSRSRTGLFGELFF. In DNA, the CDR3 is TGTGCCAGCAGCCGATCCAGGACAGGGCTTTTCGGGGAGCTGTTTTTT.